These 11 T cell receptor beta chains came from one sample sequenced in a study of blood T cells in healthy people across ages. The authors ran a second PCR of roughly 6 to 11 cycles using a sample-barcoded 5' primer and a J-beta primer mix. TCRdb passed the 5' RACE reads through MiXCR, listing each CDR3 protein once. The table records about 640,000 distinct CDR3 sequences, roughly three fifths of them present only once. Material: blood. Source of these receptors: a man aged 55 to 70 in good health.

The chain carries TRBV4-1 and TRBJ2-5; TRBD2 matches at 11 bases. Germline V gene sequence: CDR1 MGHRA, CDR2 YSYEKL. There are 15 residues in the CDR3. V trimming: 3 bases; J trimming: 4 bases; junction bases outside the gene matches: 4. The CDR3 loop is CASSQRSGGAETQYF. In DNA form, the CDR3 reads TGCGCCAGCAGCCAGCGTAGCGGGGGGGCAGAGACCCAGTACTTC.

The chain uses TRBV3-1 and TRBJ2-3; a weak D match, TRBD1 (5 bases). The CDR3 contains 14 residues. The V end was cut by 3 bases, the J end by 1 base, with 8 bases between. CDR1 LGHDT and CDR2 YNNKEL come from the germline V gene (reference sequence). The CDR3 DNA is TGTGCCAGCAGCCAGGGGCAGCGCACAGATACGCAGTATTTT. Its translation: CASSQGQRTDTQYF.

With regard to this clonotype: Its ends do not fully match the called genes, so a read error is possible. The chain uses TRBV5-1 and TRBJ2-3; D assignment may be TRBD1 or TRBD2 (5 bases each). CDR3 length: 15 amino acids. Germline-derived CDR1 and CDR2 are SGHRS and YFSETQ. The CDR3 here is CASSLDGTATDTRYF. DNA for the CDR3: TGCGCCAGCAGCTTGGATGGGACCGCCACAGATACGCGGTATTTT.

The chain is built from TRBV10-3 and TRBJ1-3; D call uncertain. The V gene lost 6 bases and the J gene lost 0 bases, with 9 bases spanning the gap. CDR1 is ENHRY and CDR2 is SYGVKD in the germline V gene. This CDR3 contains 14 residues. The chain's CDR3 is CAIRLTSSGNTIYF. CDR3 bases: TGTGCCATCAGGCTCACAAGCTCTGGAAACACCATATATTTT.

The rearrangement uses TRBV27 and TRBJ2-4; TRBD2 aligns across 8 bases. The DNA end is a closer match to TRBJ2-7, so the J assignment may be wrong. The germline V gene has CDR1 MNHEY and CDR2 SMNVEV (reference sequence). The CDR3 contains 15 residues. The chain's CDR3 is CASSSSGGAVYEQYF. In nucleotides, the CDR3 is TGTGCCAGCAGTTCCTCCGGGGGGGCGGTCTACGAGCAGTACTTC.

The chain employs TRBV21-1 and TRBJ2-5; TRBD1 is the table's D call, not checked against the DNA. TRBV21-1 is described as a pseudogene. This CDR3 is 17 amino acids long. CDR3 region: CASSKGQGQGGQETQYF. The CDR3 nucleotides are TGTGCCAGCAGCAAGGGGCAGGGACAGGGAGGACAAGAGACCCAGTACTTC.

CDR3 DNA sequence: TGTGCCAGCAGGGTGGGACAGAATAATTCACCCCTCCACTTT. It is translated as CASRVGQNNSPLHF. The rearrangement uses TRBV12-3 or TRBV12-4 and TRBJ1-6, with 7 bases fitting TRBD1. The junction had 4 bases not matched to a gene; V was cut back by 6 bases and J by 5 bases. The CDR3 contains 14 residues.

V gene TRBV6-2 or TRBV6-3 combines with J gene TRBJ2-1; 10 nucleotides match TRBD2. This CDR3 spans 15 amino acids. Germline CDR1 reads MNHEY; CDR2 reads SVGEGT. Unmatched junction bases numbered 7, after V lost 7 bases and J lost 4 bases. This CDR3 reads CASIQTSGLYNEQFF. CDR3 DNA: TGTGCCAGCATCCAGACTAGCGGGTTATACAATGAGCAGTTCTTC.

This rearrangement joins TRBV29-1 to TRBJ2-1, with a possible D match to TRBD2 (6 bases). Germline CDR1 and CDR2: SQVTM and ANQGSEA. V gave up 7 bases and J gave up 3 bases, with 10 bases separating them. The length of the CDR3 is 12 residues. As DNA, the CDR3 is TGCAGCGCCCGGGACTTCTACAATGAGCAGTTCTTC. It specifies CSARDFYNEQFF.

This chain connects TRBV10-3 to TRBJ1-2; the match to TRBD1 covers 9 bases. Losses at the gene ends were 6 bases for V and 3 bases for J; bases not matched to a gene: 8. This CDR3 comprises 15 residues. Germline-derived CDR1 and CDR2 are ENHRY and SYGVKD. The CDR3 is CAIRAGTGNDYGYTF. In DNA, the CDR3 is TGTGCCATCAGGGCCGGGACAGGGAACGACTATGGCTACACCTTC.

This chain uses TRBV3-1 with TRBJ2-4, with unresolved D. The closer fit of TRBJ2-7 to the DNA end suggests the J call may be wrong. The CDR3 is made up of 12 amino acids. CDR1 is LGHDT, CDR2 YNNKEL, per germline (reference sequence). CDR3 protein: CASSSLLREQYF. The DNA of the CDR3 is TGTGCCAGCAGCTCTCTCCTGCGCGAGCAGTACTTC.